This T cell receptor beta chain comes out of a study of T cells in Graves' hyperthyroidism and ophthalmopathy (dated by TCRdb to between 2019 and 2020). About the study as a whole: Peripheral blood samples were taken at initial diagnosis, before any treatment was given. TCR V-J signatures able to tell the groups apart were searched for in a discovery cohort of 100 patients, of whom roughly 42 had Graves' ophthalmopathy and around 56 had stable Graves' hyperthyroidism. An independent validation cohort of 18 to 20 hyperthyroidism patients and about 15 patients who later progressed to ophthalmopathy tested prospective prediction of ophthalmopathy. The approximately 95 discovery patients were divided at random into training and test sets in a 7:3 ratio. In addition, the study compared T-cell repertoires in thyroid tissue and in blood from about 6 Graves' hyperthyroidism patients. After sampling, hyperthyroidism patients received methimazole starting at 30 mg daily, and ophthalmopathy patients received high-dose intravenous methylprednisolone. TCR Vbeta CDR3 sequencing of some 140 peripheral blood samples (about 45 ophthalmopathy, 70 to 85 hyperthyroidism and some 17 progressor patients) is reported in the paper. What the authors observed across the whole study: No statistical method was used to fix the sample size in advance, and group allocation was not hidden from the investigators. In cross-validation, a model built on a 13 V-J signature told ophthalmopathy apart from stable hyperthyroidism with approximately 90% sensitivity and around 84% specificity, and in testing the same model reached 80%/75%. In validation, the model predicted progression to ophthalmopathy a median of roughly 6.1 months before onset, with about 70% sensitivity and roughly 77% specificity. Most expanded thyroid clonotypes (frequency above 0.001) were also detected in blood, a finding suggesting that blood repertoires may reflect thyroid immune responses.

Only one count was recorded for this clonotype. The clone's antigen remains unknown. The junction and the germline gene differ at one end; a read error may be behind it. Amplification of TCR beta CDR3 regions was carried out from RNA transcripts. For the first round of RT-PCR on the TCR CDR3, the HTBI primer set was used together with the Qiagen OneStep RT-PCR kit. Libraries were constructed in a second round of multiplex PCR, after which size selection and purification were carried out. Libraries were sequenced paired-end with 100 bp reads on an Illumina HiSeq2000. The published analysis was carried out like this. SOAPnuke was used to process the raw data, throwing out any read that contained adapters or uncalled bases, had a mean Phred below 15, or lacked an exact constant-primer or identifier match. COPE v1.2.5 was used to merge the high-quality paired reads, and each unique nucleotide sequence was defined as a clonotype. MiTCR v1.1 was used to align the clonotypes against IMGT TRBV, TRBD and TRBJ reference segments. Analysis was restricted to V-J combinations with a frequency above 0.0001, which covered roughly 99% of repertoires. The TCS score was defined as the ratio of F50 (clonal expansion) to E x V (chaos), calculated using BLOSUM62-based TCRdist between CDR3 peptides within each V-J. Welch's t-statistics and random forest reduced roughly 540 V-J features to 10 to 15, which were used in a naive Bayes classifier (R e1071). TCRdb applied fastp at Q25 and MiXCR to the public reads, then kept only in-frame beta chains. All rows with the same CDR3 protein become a single entry with the most common DNA and genes. For this entry, the V and J calls and clone size follow TCRdb and not the study's own pipeline. Here the sample has about 300,000 distinct CDR3 sequences; roughly 13% occur a single time. The ten largest clones capture roughly 7.7% of the sample.

Stable Graves' hyperthyroidism was defined as the absence of progression to ophthalmopathy over 18 months of follow-up. The hyperthyroidism patients were between 18 and 65 years old and newly diagnosed, with a disease duration of less than 2 months. Patients with uncontrolled infections, other autoimmune diseases, pregnancy or lactation were excluded. Diagnoses relied on clinical symptoms, serum thyroxine and TRAb, thyroid ultrasound and orbital computed tomography. Ficoll-Paque density gradient centrifugation was used to isolate PBMCs from approximately 11 ml of fresh peripheral blood. Total RNA was extracted with Trizol reagent, and quality was checked on an Agilent 2100 Bioanalyzer. The CDR3, from cysteine to phenylalanine, totals 16 residues. Kept here is only the CDR3 DNA, which spans 48 bases and is read in frame from base 1. CDR1 and CDR2 are drawn from the germline V gene: MNHEY, SVGAGI.

This sequence uses TRBV6-5 and TRBJ2-7, with TRBD2 identical over 7 junction bases. Material: blood. The TCR was taken from a middle-aged woman with Graves' hyperthyroidism. The bases are TGTGTCAGCAGTTACCACTACGGAGACGGGAGGCACGAGCAGTACTTC. It is translated as CVSSYHYGDGRHEQYF.